The 27 T cell receptor beta chains below come from one sample, sequenced in a study of OX40 agonist ivuxolimab in advanced cancers. Generated by immunoSEQ multiplex PCR, the TCRdb table keeps only in-frame clones and is missing some. The sample consists of around 63,000 clones, approximately 90% of them appearing once. The sequencing used CD4+ or CD8+ T cells sorted from blood, collected in a trial of the OX40 agonist ivuxolimab. The receptors shown here come from an adult with an advanced solid tumor such as melanoma, head and neck, liver or kidney cancer.

This clone was seen only once. The rearrangement links TRBV21-1 to TRBJ2-5; whether TRBD1, the table's D call, matches the DNA was not checked. The J call is in doubt because the DNA end fits TRBJ2-7 better. TRBV21-1 is a pseudogene. The CDR3 loop spans 15 amino acids. DNA of the CDR3: TGTGCCAGCAGCGCCCCCAGGGACAGGGCCTACGAGCAGTACTTC. Amino acid sequence: CASSAPRDRAYEQYF.

The chain joins TRBV6-5 to TRBJ2-3; TRBD2 agrees at 8 bases. The J segment lost 8 bases and the V segment lost 2 bases, leaving 9 bases of the junction unmatched. Germline values: CDR1 MNHEY, CDR2 SVGAGI. The CDR3 extends over 15 amino acids. The DNA for the CDR3 is TGTGCCAGCAGTTACCTTGCGGGGGGCCTAGGTACGCAGTATTTT. This translates into CASSYLAGGLGTQYF.

The chain has TRBV7-9 and TRBJ2-3; 9 bases fit TRBD2. Per germline, CDR1 SEHNR and CDR2 FQNEAQ (reference sequence). V trimming: 5 bases; J trimming: 7 bases; junction bases outside the gene matches: 16. The CDR3 has 17 amino acids. In DNA, the CDR3 is TGTGCCAGCAGCCTTCGGGTAGCGGGGGCCGCCGGGTATACGCAGTATTTT. Translation: CASSLRVAGAAGYTQYF.

The J gene is TRBJ2-5, the V gene TRBV6-5; 9 bases agree with TRBD1. This CDR3 contains 14 residues. The ends lost 6 bases at V and 1 base at J; junction bases unmatched: 3. The germline V gene has CDR1 MNHEY and CDR2 SVGAGI. The CDR3 coding sequence is TGTGCCAGCAGCAGGGACAGGGCCCAAGAGACCCAGTACTTC. Its protein is CASSRDRAQETQYF.

This clone was seen once. The rearrangement uses TRBV21-1 and TRBJ1-1; TRBD1, as called in the table, went unchecked against the DNA. TRBV21-1 is given as a pseudogene. The length of the CDR3 is 15 residues. CDR3 coding DNA: TGTGCCAGCAGCAAATTTGGCAGGGCCAACACTGAAGCTTTCTTT. It codes for CASSKFGRANTEAFF.

The chain has TRBV30 and TRBJ1-2; 8 positions agree with TRBD1. This CDR3 has 14 residues. With V trimmed by 5 bases and J by 0 bases, 5 bases remained unmatched. Germline V gene lookup returns CDR1 GTSNPN and CDR2 SVGIG (reference sequence). The CDR3 loop is CAWSRGQANYGYTF. Here the CDR3 DNA reads TGTGCCTGGTCCAGGGGGCAGGCTAACTATGGCTACACCTTC.

The chain is built from TRBV7-2 and TRBJ2-5, with D tentatively TRBD1 (6 bases). The V gene's germline CDR1 is SGHTA and CDR2 FQGNSA. The CDR3 length is 13 residues. V was trimmed by 5 bases and J by 2 bases, leaving 9 bases between them. This CDR3 reads CASSAGTQETQYF. The DNA for the CDR3 is TGTGCCAGCAGCGCTGGGACACAAGAGACCCAGTACTTC.

J is TRBJ2-2 and V is TRBV29-1; possibly TRBD1 for D (7 bases). V was clipped by 7 bases and J by 0 bases, with 12 bases between them. Germline-derived CDR1 and CDR2 are SQVTM and ANQGSEA. The CDR3 contains 14 residues. CDR3 sequence reads: CSARGVANTGELFF. CDR3 nucleotides: TGCAGCGCCAGGGGGGTCGCGAACACCGGGGAGCTGTTTTTT.

J is TRBJ2-7 and V is TRBV18; 9 bases are a match to TRBD1. The CDR3 consists of 15 residues. J gave up 2 bases and V 6 bases, and 8 bases lay outside the gene matches. Looked up from germline, CDR1 is KGHSH and CDR2 is LQKENI. CDR3 protein: CASSPRQGVTYEQYF. CDR3 sequence (DNA): TGTGCCAGCTCGCCTAGACAGGGGGTCACCTACGAGCAGTACTTC.

This clone has just a few counts. The CDR3 DNA sequence: TGTGCCAGCAGTCCTCGGGCCCAGAATCAGCCCCAGCATTTT. This gives the protein CASSPRAQNQPQHF. This chain connects TRBV6-6 to TRBJ1-5, with D unclear. CDR1 and CDR2 (germline): MNHNY, SVGAGI (reference sequence). With 5 bases removed from V and 4 bases from J, the gap between germline ends came to 12 bases. The CDR3 sequence is 14 residues long.

The count of this clone is one. Here the CDR3 DNA reads TGTGCCAGCAGCCCGACAGGGTCAAACTATGGCTACACCTTC. Encoded protein: CASSPTGSNYGYTF. V usage is TRBV5-4 and J usage is TRBJ1-2, with 7 bases fitting TRBD1. This CDR3 has 14 residues. Germline CDR1 is SGHNT and CDR2 is YYREEE (reference sequence). With 4 bases clipped from V and 2 bases from J, the junction kept 5 bases outside the gene matches.

The chain carries TRBV11-3 and TRBJ2-3, with D maybe TRBD2 (7 bases). CDR1 is SGHNT and CDR2 is YENEEA in the germline V gene. The CDR3 runs to 14 residues. Between the trimmed V and J ends, which lost 5 bases and 5 bases, there was a span of 14 bases. The CDR3 nucleotides are TGTGCCAGCAGCCCCGGGGGGCCCGGAGATACGCAGTATTTT. Its protein product is CASSPGGPGDTQYF.

This rearrangement joins TRBV12-5 to TRBJ1-5; the D gene is possibly TRBD1 (5 bases). Trimming cost V 11 bases and J 5 bases, with 19 bases left between them. The CDR3 length is 14 residues. CDR1 LGHNT and CDR2 FRNRAP come from the germline V gene. Here the CDR3 reads CAGPRRGGDQPQHF. DNA for the CDR3: TGTGCTGGGCCGCGTCGGGGGGGTGATCAGCCCCAGCATTTT.

The V gene is TRBV5-4, the J gene TRBJ1-2; 8 positions agree with TRBD1. CDR3 length: 14 amino acids. The germline gives CDR1 SGHNT, CDR2 YYREEE (reference sequence). The V and J ends lost 0 bases and 7 bases, in that order; junction bases with no gene match: 5. As DNA, the CDR3 is TGTGCCAGCAGCTTGGGACAGGGGTTGGGTGGCTACACCTTC. It encodes CASSLGQGLGGYTF.

The chain has TRBV6-5 and TRBJ1-2; the match to TRBD1 covers 8 bases. From germline, CDR1 is MNHEY and CDR2 SVGAGI. V shed 7 bases, J shed 4 bases, and the junction held 8 bases outside the gene matches. This CDR3 contains 14 residues. The CDR3 spells CASNSGGQIYGYTF. CDR3 DNA sequence: TGTGCCAGCAATTCAGGGGGCCAGATCTATGGCTACACCTTC.

This chain uses TRBV5-4 with TRBJ1-2; perhaps TRBD1 as D (6 bases). Trimming cost V 3 bases and J 5 bases, with 14 bases left between them. There are 14 residues in the CDR3. Germline loops: CDR1 SGHNT, CDR2 YYREEE (reference sequence). CDR3 sequence: CASSCLQGEYGYTF. Written as DNA, the CDR3 is TGTGCCAGCAGCTGTTTACAGGGTGAGTATGGCTACACCTTC.

This rearrangement joins TRBV6-1 to TRBJ1-1, with D unclear. This CDR3 comprises 15 residues. Trimming removed 2 bases from V and 0 bases from J, with 10 bases in between. Per germline, CDR1 MNHNS and CDR2 SASEGT. In nucleotides, the CDR3 is TGTGCCAGCAGTGAATCGCCGACGGTGAACACTGAAGCTTTCTTT. It codes for CASSESPTVNTEAFF.

The chain employs TRBV5-8 and TRBJ2-5, with TRBD1 as a possible D gene (5 bases). The CDR3 runs to 14 residues. Trimming removed 0 bases from V and 2 bases from J, with 8 bases in between. CDR1 and CDR2 from the germline V gene are SGHTS and YDEGEE. The DNA for the CDR3 is TGTGCCAGCAGCTTGGATGACAGACAAGAGACCCAGTACTTC. Translating gives CASSLDDRQETQYF.

V usage is TRBV11-3 and J usage is TRBJ2-1; D possibly corresponds to TRBD2 (6 bases). Per germline, CDR1 SGHNT and CDR2 YENEEA. The CDR3 spans 14 residues. Deletions cut 5 bases from V and 6 bases from J, with 14 bases between. The CDR3 here is CASSPGGDLNEQFF. The CDR3 DNA follows: TGTGCCAGCAGCCCCGGAGGGGATCTCAATGAGCAGTTCTTC.

This rearrangement joins TRBV5-1 to TRBJ1-2; D not resolved. This CDR3 region has 11 residues. V lost 0 bases, J lost 4 bases, and 1 base lay in between. Germline V gene lookup returns CDR1 SGHRS and CDR2 YFSETQ. CDR3 protein: CASSLGYGYTF. As DNA, the CDR3 is TGCGCCAGCAGCTTGGGCTATGGCTACACCTTC.

The rearrangement uses TRBV7-8 and TRBJ2-7; D is possibly TRBD1 (7 bases). The CDR3 consists of 15 residues. In germline, CDR1 is SGHVS, CDR2 FQNEAQ. The V gene lost 0 bases and the J gene lost 4 bases, with 13 bases spanning the gap. CDR3 protein: CASSLAARGEYEQYF. As DNA, the CDR3 is TGTGCCAGCAGCTTAGCGGCCAGGGGGGAATACGAGCAGTACTTC.

The V and J genes are TRBV10-2 and TRBJ1-3; D is ambiguous. Germline-derived CDR1 and CDR2 are WSHSY and SAAADI. The CDR3 covers 13 residues. Trimming removed 5 bases from V and 4 bases from J, with 9 bases in between. This CDR3 is CASSSGSGNTIYF. The CDR3 nucleotides read TGCGCCAGCAGTAGTGGGTCCGGAAACACCATATATTTT.

This clone has just one count. The chain has TRBV11-2 and TRBJ1-2; maybe TRBD1 (5 bases). The CDR3 has 15 amino acids. Germline lookup yields CDR1 SGHAT and CDR2 FQNNGV. Trimming shortened V by 1 base and J by 5 bases, and 14 bases separated the two germline ends. Written as DNA, the CDR3 is TGTGCCAGCAGCTTAGGTCCAGGGTTAGGGTATGGCTACACCTTC. Translating it yields CASSLGPGLGYGYTF. The whole variable domain, filled in from reference TRBV11-2 and TRBJ1-2, reads EAGVAQSPRYKIIEKRQSVAFWCNPISGHATLYWYQQILGQGPKLLIQFQNNGVVDDSQLPKDRFSAERLKGVDSTLKIQPAKLEDSAVYLCASSLGPGLGYGYTFGSGTRLTVV.

The gene calls are TRBV14 and TRBJ2-1; TRBD1 might be the D (5 bases). V was shortened by 1 base and J by 0 bases, with 16 bases between the two germline ends. From germline, CDR1 is SGHDN and CDR2 FVKESK. The CDR3 has 18 amino acids. The chain's CDR3 is CASSQGPGRGSSYNEQFF. The CDR3 region has the DNA TGTGCCAGCAGCCAAGGCCCAGGGCGAGGTAGCTCCTACAATGAGCAGTTCTTC.

This chain's CDR3 is CASSPGSTTQYF. The CDR3 DNA sequence: TGTGCCAGCAGCCCTGGGAGTACTACGCAGTATTTT. The chain links TRBV11-2 to TRBJ2-3; possible D gene TRBD2, 5 bases. This CDR3 is 12 amino acids long. Looked up from germline, CDR1 is SGHAT and CDR2 is FQNNGV. With 5 bases removed from V and 8 bases from J, the gap between germline ends came to 11 bases. Together with reference TRBV11-2 and TRBJ2-3, the CDR3 gives the full variable domain: EAGVAQSPRYKIIEKRQSVAFWCNPISGHATLYWYQQILGQGPKLLIQFQNNGVVDDSQLPKDRFSAERLKGVDSTLKIQPAKLEDSAVYLCASSPGSTTQYFGPGTRLTVL.

This chain joins TRBV6-1 and TRBJ1-1; D gene ambiguous. CDR1 is MNHNS and CDR2 is SASEGT in the germline V gene. V shed 5 bases and J shed 6 bases, with 13 bases lying between them. The CDR3 consists of 13 residues. The CDR3: CASSQTPTAEAFF. As DNA, the CDR3 is TGTGCCAGCAGTCAGACACCTACGGCTGAAGCTTTCTTT.

This clone occurred once. V and J are TRBV14 and TRBJ2-1; D not resolved. The germline V gene encodes CDR1 SGHDN and CDR2 FVKESK. The CDR3 is 13 amino acids. V was pared by 6 bases and J by 4 bases, with 10 bases between. The chain's CDR3 is CASSRLQYNEQFF. The CDR3 DNA reads as TGTGCCAGCAGTCGCTTACAGTACAATGAGCAGTTCTTC. Complete variable domain (other parts from reference TRBV14 and TRBJ2-1): EAGVTQFPSHSVIEKGQTVTLRCDPISGHDNLYWYRRVMGKEIKFLLHFVKESKQDESGMPNNRFLAERTGGTYSTLKVQPAELEDSGVYFCASSRLQYNEQFFGPGTRLTVL.